The T cell receptor (beta chain) described here comes from a study of CD8 T cells in ankylosing spondylitis. Each CDR3 protein is one row after TCRdb ran MiXCR on the 5' RACE reads. The sample contains under 300,000 distinct CDR3 sequences, 15% to 20% of which appear only once. The V and J ends lost 8 bases and 8 bases respectively, with 9 bases between them. This CDR3 contains 11 residues. This clonotype originated in a male donor with ankylosing spondylitis or in good health (not recorded which). Sequencing used blood, either unsorted or a sorted T cell fraction (not recorded which). V gene TRBV12-3 or TRBV12-4 combines with J gene TRBJ2-2, with D possibly being TRBD1 (6 bases). CDR3 loop: CASGQGGELFF. CDR3 coding DNA: TGTGCCAGCGGCCAGGGGGGGGAGCTGTTTTTT.